The sequence of this TCR beta chain was determined in a study of cytomegalovirus exposure and HLA in healthy donors (dated 2017 in TCRdb). Looking at the study overall: An earlier analysis of approximately 640 of the donors reported about 250 Gb of sequence data and 117 million unique TCR beta sequences from about 179 million T cells. In a later genetic analysis, genome-wide SNP genotypes for about three fifths of the roughly 670 donors were used, and that subset was treated as a discovery cohort. The study was designed to test whether signatures of past pathogen exposure could be identified by cataloging public T cell receptors. In addition to the first cohort of about 650 subjects, a separate validation cohort of about 120 different subjects was used. Of the 350 to 450 genotyped donors, less than 90% were placed in the genetic ancestry cluster associated with self-reported Caucasian donors. Four to six DR-DQ haplotypes were handled as single units for association and clustering, since linkage in the cohort was strong. An early release covering 550 to 700 HLA-typed donors comprised 250 to 350 gigabases of sequencing data and 85 million to 100 million unique TCR sequences. HLA typing covered class I and class II loci at four-digit resolution. A later analysis re-examined previously published TCR beta repertoires from just over 650 donors and added high-resolution HLA genotyping to investigate patterns of TCR occurrence. All discovery cohort repertoires had been generated on a single sequencing platform. Among roughly 400 genotyped donors of the cohort, an average of about 220,000 unique TCR beta nucleotide sequences was sequenced per donor, of which about 19% were non-productive. High-throughput TCR immunosequencing, statistical association of individual TCRs with disease status, and machine learning were combined to predict cytomegalovirus infection status. An earlier analysis of some 500 of the donors used high-throughput TCR beta sequencing to judge whether each TCR beta V gene segment behaved as functional or pseudogenic. Rather than drawing on any new phenotypic data, the later analysis identified candidate immune exposures from TCR beta sequences and the way those sequences occurred across donors. The study profiled the T cell repertoires of 550 to 700 subjects by immunosequencing and related them to cytomegalovirus serostatus. Donor age, sex, ethnicity and CMV serostatus were compiled alongside the repertoire data. The number of typed donors differed by locus: about 620-630 for A, B, C, DRB1 and DQB1; approximately 530 for DQA1; approximately 600 for DPA1; and around 470 for DPB1.

V was cut back by 5 bases and J by 4 bases, leaving a gap of 9 bases between them. According to the germline V gene, CDR1 reads SGHVS and CDR2 reads FQNEAQ. Spanning cysteine to phenylalanine, the CDR3 consists of 12 amino acids. Only CDR3 DNA remains: 36 bases, in frame from the first base. In total, roughly 670 healthy bone marrow donors made up the cohort. All cohort members were sampled while nominally healthy, although unrecorded immune exposures were likely present. The donor tested CMV seropositive and was one of the 289 seropositive cohort members. A peripheral blood sample was provided by each donor, and peripheral blood mononuclear cells were used for TCR beta sequencing. Genomic DNA extraction from the blood cell samples was performed with the Qiagen DNeasy Blood Extraction Kit. Overall study outcomes, separate from this receptor: In a later genetic analysis, a missense DCLRE1C variant was associated with V-gene and J-gene trimming of TCR beta chains, and the association was replicated in an independent cohort. Across donors, most TCR sequences were observed very rarely, whereas some public TCRs were present in many individuals. Some IMGT-functional V segments, including TRBV6-2 and TRBV6-3, could not be distinguished by the 87-base-pair reads and were therefore excluded. Because counts were too low, seventeen rarely observed V segments, including chromosome 9 orphons, were excluded from the earlier analysis of a few hundred of the donors. The authors suggested that the approach could potentially be generalized to other disease states and immunological phenotypes. HLA typing was unavailable for some donors at each locus, so association tests used only the typed subset. Only TCR beta chains were sequenced in this cohort, and the absence of alpha or paired-chain data limited detectable features. A further reported finding was that TCR beta sequences accurately predicted the HLA-A and HLA-B alleles for most subjects in the first cohort. Presence/absence analyses assumed roughly uniform sequencing depth across donors, an assumption that may not hold. In an earlier analysis of under 600 of the donors, most TCR beta V segments were observed in productive rearrangements about 90% or about 30% of the time, broadly matching IMGT annotations. In vitro tests confirmed that a few of the cytomegalovirus-associated TCR beta chains recognize cytomegalovirus antigens. The classifier was reported to diagnose cytomegalovirus status with high specificity and sensitivity in both the original cohort and the validation cohort. The study listed 150 to 200 TCR beta chains as associated with cytomegalovirus. Several of the top co-occurrence clusters appeared to be linked to parvovirus B19, influenza, CMV and Epstein-Barr virus, according to a later analysis. In a later analysis, most CMV-associated TCR beta chains were found to appear HLA-restricted, with HLA associations seemingly driven largely by CMV exposure. A group of highly shared sequence variants was considered likely to be a technical artifact of the sequencing pipeline. In a later analysis, HLA-associated TCR beta chains showed more clonal expansion and lower generation probabilities than non-associated chains that were equally common. In a later genetic analysis, fewer N-insertions in productive TCRs were reported among donors in an Asian-associated ancestry cluster than the roughly 640-donor mean. A later analysis found that TCR association rates varied across HLA loci, with DRB1 alleles showing the most associated TCRs and HLA-C alleles the fewest. A later analysis associated about 17,000 TCR beta sequences with specific HLA alleles at a false discovery rate of 0.05. Strong co-occurrence of HLA alleles, especially DR and DQ, made assigning TCR associations to individual alleles difficult. For the cohort, immune exposure information was limited to CMV serostatus. Correlated functional status among segregating V segments might reflect linkage disequilibrium, but an unknown experimental factor could not be ruled out.

Details on this clone: It lacks a known antigen. No base quality information exists; no much larger clone differs at one position.

The method was the immunoSEQ multiplex PCR assay. For the multiplex PCR, a mixture combining 60 forward primers for TCR Vbeta segments and 13 reverse primers for TCR Jbeta segments was used. A multiplex PCR assay on genomic DNA amplified the CDR3 region of rearranged TCR beta genes. On the Illumina HiSeq System, the amplified TCR beta libraries were sequenced as 87-base-pair reads. Per the original workflow: A later analysis tallied 75 million to 95 million unique TCR beta chains across the 550 to 850 repertoires, and roughly 11 million of those chains were shared by two or more donors. To remove PCR and sequencing errors, raw reads were error-corrected and collapsed into unique sequences using a nearest-neighbor algorithm that merged closely related sequences. CDR3 sequences were aligned to IMGT reference sequences to assign V, D and J gene segments. For a sequence to be retained, at least a six-nucleotide match to both a V gene segment and a J gene segment was required. Rearrangements were called productive when the CDR3 lacked stop codons and stayed in frame with V and J; all others were non-productive. Following IMGT convention, CDR3 was defined as the stretch from the second conserved V-encoded cysteine up to the conserved J-encoded phenylalanine. The earlier analysis of more than 450 of the donors excluded sequences that lacked an unambiguous match to a single V gene segment. In an earlier analysis of around 600 of the donors, V segments were called functional above 56.7% productive rearrangements and were called segregating when the between-donor standard deviation exceeded 5%. To diagnose cytomegalovirus status from the catalog of TCR beta chain sequences, a statistical classification framework was built. V and J gene assignment, in a later analysis, came from comparing TCR nucleotide sequences with IMGT/GENE-DB human TR gene sequences. Using the TCRdist pipeline, a later analysis assigned CDR3 sequences along with most-parsimonious VDJ recombination scenarios. In a later analysis, each TCR beta chain was defined by its CDR3 amino acid sequence together with its V-gene family, and reads without a unique V-gene family were excluded. As a way to deal with suspected cross-contamination and a sequencing artifact, a later analysis dropped over 550 nucleotide sequences that were highly shared and had low generation probability. A later analysis calculated a clonal expansion index for each public chain from normalized within-repertoire ranks of inferred template counts. In a later analysis, generation probabilities were computed with a VDJ recombination model fitted to out-of-frame rearrangements, and the resulting probabilities were checked against IGoR. In a later analysis, hypergeometric tests were used to score TCR-TCR, TCR-HLA and TCR-CMV co-occurrence, with a repertoire-size bias correction applied to TCR pairs. False discovery rates were estimated in a later analysis by permuting HLA or CMV assignments 20 times. In a later analysis, co-occurring TCRs were grouped using DBSCAN, with TCRdist sequence similarity added in when clustering inside HLA-allele-positive subsets. For co-occurrence clustering, repertoires with fewer than 30,000 or more than 120,000 public chains were excluded, along with five repertoires with anomalous nucleotide sharing. TCRdb took over this immuneACCESS table, retaining in-frame rearrangements with V and J assigned. Such tables are incomplete; in checked studies, under half of the missing clones stem from an unresolved V gene, and the remainder is unexplained. Clonal size and the V and J genes are those of that table, whereas D and trimming came from the DNA. The sample table shows tens of thousands of clones, and over 60% are seen once. The top ten hold approximately 6.3% of the sample.

Recombination linked TRBV7-8 to TRBJ2-7; TRBD1 could be the D gene, as 5 bases match. The receptor was isolated from a boy aged 5-17 years in good health and CMV-seropositive. Sequencing used PBMCs. The CDR3 reads CASSVRDYEQYF. The DNA is TGTGCCAGCAGCGTCAGGGATTACGAGCAGTACTTC. Extended through the reference TRBV7-8 and TRBJ2-7 proteins, this CDR3 yields the full variable domain: GAGVSQSPRYKVAKRGQDVALRCDPISGHVSLFWYQQALGQGPEFLTYFQNEAQLDKSGLPSDRFFAERPEGSVSTLKIQRTQQEDSAVYLCASSVRDYEQYFGPGTRLTVT.